The 30 T cell receptor beta chains reported below all come from one sample, sequenced in a study of memory CD4+ T cells and cytomegalovirus serostatus. TCRdb's copy holds only in-frame clones and misses some; the assay was immunoSEQ multiplex PCR. The top ten clones hold less than 0.8% of a sample with approximately 30,000 clones, about 75% of them seen once. Single viable CD3+CD4+CD8-CD45RO+ cells were sorted as the memory CD4+ T cells. The specimen sequenced was memory CD4+ T cells from blood. Every receptor here comes from an adult in good health and CMV-seronegative. Some clones in this sample may be carry-over from other donors' samples.

This clone came up a few times. The chain combines TRBV30 with TRBJ1-5; D is uncertain. CDR1 is GTSNPN and CDR2 is SVGIG in the germline V gene (reference sequence). The CDR3 spans 15 residues. Trimming cost V 0 bases and J 2 bases, with 11 bases left between them. The CDR3 reads CAWSVLGYRNQPQHF. The CDR3 DNA reads TGTGCCTGGAGTGTACTAGGGTATCGCAATCAGCCCCAGCATTTT.

The table lists this clone with a few counts. The chain recombines TRBV5-1 with TRBJ2-2; D gene uncertain. This CDR3 spans 12 amino acids. Per germline, CDR1 SGHRS and CDR2 YFSETQ. V was clipped by 4 bases and J by 7 bases, with 8 bases between them. The CDR3 region is CASSISVGELFF. In nucleotides, the CDR3 is TGCGCCAGCAGCATTAGTGTCGGGGAGCTGTTTTTT.

V and J are TRBV29-1 and TRBJ2-5; tentatively, D is TRBD1 (6 bases). The CDR3 is 11 residues long. Trimming removed 4 bases from V and 5 bases from J, with 8 bases in between. Germline assignment: CDR1 SQVTM and CDR2 ANQGSEA. CDR3 sequence: CSVVRGETQYF. CDR3 bases: TGCAGCGTTGTTAGGGGGGAGACCCAGTACTTC.

This chain joins TRBV6-6 and TRBJ1-3; D is unclear. This CDR3 is 11 amino acids long. Trimming took off 7 bases at V and 8 bases at J, with 9 bases between the two ends. CDR1 is MNHNY and CDR2 is SVGAGI in the germline V gene (reference sequence). The CDR3 DNA follows: TGTGCCAGCATTCGAAAGGACACCATATATTTT. It specifies CASIRKDTIYF.

V and J are TRBV6-4 and TRBJ2-1; 12 bases agree with TRBD2. V shed 0 bases and J 7 bases; nucleotides not matched to a gene: 4. CDR3 length equals 16 residues. CDR1 is MRHNA, CDR2 SNTAGT, per germline. For the CDR3, the DNA is TGTGCCAGCAGTGACTCCTTCACTAGCGGGGGGAATGAGCAGTTCTTC. Its translation is CASSDSFTSGGNEQFF.

The chain's CDR3 is CASSIGQGPQPQHF. CDR3 sequence (DNA): TGTGCCAGCAGCATAGGACAGGGCCCTCAGCCCCAGCATTTT. The rearrangement joins TRBV5-6 to TRBJ1-5; 8 nucleotides line up with TRBD1. After removal of 4 bases from V and 6 bases from J, the junction contained 6 bases not matched to a gene. Looked up from germline, CDR1 is SGHDT and CDR2 is YYEEEE. CDR3 length equals 14 residues.

As DNA, the CDR3 is TGTGCCAGTAGCGAAGGGCTCGCTGGGGCCAACGTCCTGACTTTC. Translating it yields CASSEGLAGANVLTF. This chain uses TRBV19 with TRBJ2-6; D call uncertain. This CDR3 region has 15 residues. Trimming left V 6 bases short and J 2 bases short, with 11 bases between. Germline CDR1 is LNHDA and CDR2 is SQIVND (reference sequence).

This clone is medium-sized within its sample. A junction boundary mismatches the germline segment, possibly from a read error. V is TRBV30 and J is TRBJ1-1; tentative D call: TRBD1 (5 bases). The CDR3 has 9 amino acids. Germline values: CDR1 GTSNPN, CDR2 SVGIG (reference sequence). CDR3: CACQTGGSF. The CDR3 DNA reads TGTGCCTGCCAGACGGGGGGTAGTTTT.

The rearrangement joins TRBV11-2 to TRBJ1-2; D is uncertain. CDR1 SGHAT and CDR2 FQNNGV come from the germline V gene. The CDR3 extends over 12 amino acids. The V gene lost 8 bases and the J gene lost 1 base, with 8 bases spanning the gap. The CDR3 loop reads CASSLFNYGYTF. Here the CDR3 DNA reads TGTGCCAGCTCCCTATTTAACTATGGCTACACCTTC.

The chain recombines TRBV6-5 with TRBJ1-2; 11 bases fit TRBD1. V lost 1 base, J lost 4 bases, and 2 bases stayed unmatched. CDR3 length: 15 amino acids. Looked up from germline, CDR1 is MNHEY and CDR2 is SVGAGI. The CDR3 is CASSYWDRGTYGYTF. In DNA form, the CDR3 reads TGTGCCAGCAGTTACTGGGACAGGGGGACCTATGGCTACACCTTC.

This chain connects TRBV12-5 to TRBJ2-7, with TRBD1 as a possible D gene (6 bases). CDR1 LGHNT and CDR2 FRNRAP come from the germline V gene. Trimming took off 1 base at V and 13 bases at J, with 20 bases between the two ends. This CDR3 is 14 amino acids long. The CDR3 sequence: CASGLDQVERGLYF. CDR3 nucleotide sequence: TGTGCTAGTGGTTTGGACCAGGTGGAAAGGGGGTTATACTTC.

The rearrangement uses TRBV4-3 and TRBJ1-1; tentatively, D is TRBD1 (5 bases). V was shortened by 5 bases and J by 5 bases, with 18 bases between the two germline ends. CDR3 length: 15 residues. Germline-derived CDR1 and CDR2 are LGHNA and YSLEER. The CDR3 DNA reads TGCGCCAGCAGCTCGATGGGGGGTGCCAGAACTGAAGCTTTCTTT. Its translation: CASSSMGGARTEAFF.

This sequence joins TRBV6-5 and TRBJ1-4; a weak D match, TRBD1 (6 bases). This CDR3 has 15 amino acids. The germline gives CDR1 MNHEY, CDR2 SVGAGI. V lost 6 bases and J 0 bases, leaving 11 bases between the germline ends. The CDR3 is CASRRSGATNEKLFF. DNA for the CDR3: TGTGCCAGCAGAAGATCAGGGGCAACTAATGAAAAACTGTTTTTT.

V gene TRBV19 combines with J gene TRBJ1-1; D remains unclear. CDR1 and CDR2 from the germline V gene are LNHDA and SQIVND (reference sequence). Trimming took 7 bases from V and 1 from J, leaving 10 bases between them. The CDR3 spans 13 residues. CDR3 in amino acids: CASNLDGNTEAFF. As DNA, the CDR3 is TGTGCCAGTAACCTGGACGGGAACACTGAAGCTTTCTTT.

This clone was picked up a small number of times. V usage is TRBV14 and J usage is TRBJ2-7; no firm D call. The CDR3 contains 13 residues. CDR1 and CDR2 (germline): SGHDN, FVKESK. Trimming cost V 6 bases and J 0 bases, with 9 bases left between them. CDR3 sequence (DNA): TGTGCCAGCAGGACATTAGACTCCTACGAGCAGTACTTC. Its protein is CASRTLDSYEQYF.

The rearrangement joins TRBV28 to TRBJ2-6; TRBD1 matches at 7 bases. V was clipped by 6 bases and J by 4 bases; unmatched bases: 6. Germline assignment: CDR1 MDHEN and CDR2 SYDVKM. The CDR3 has 15 amino acids. The CDR3: CASSSTGIGANVLTF. The CDR3 region has the DNA TGTGCCAGCAGCTCGACAGGGATCGGGGCCAACGTCCTGACTTTC.

This chain connects TRBV4-3 to TRBJ2-2; D might be TRBD2 (5 bases). This CDR3 is built from 16 residues. Germline V gene lookup returns CDR1 LGHNA and CDR2 YSLEER. V was pared by 0 bases and J by 6 bases, with 14 bases between. The CDR3 DNA reads as TGCGCCAGCAGCCAAGAGAGTGGGCTAGCCGCCGGGGAGCTGTTTTTT. It specifies CASSQESGLAAGELFF.

CDR3 nucleotides: TGCGCCAGCAGCCGCCTGGGACAGGGGGATAGCTCCTATAATTCACCCCTCCACTTT. Its translation: CASSRLGQGDSSYNSPLHF. The chain links TRBV4-1 to TRBJ1-6, with 11 bases matching TRBD1. The CDR3 is 19 amino acids. Germline values: CDR1 MGHRA, CDR2 YSYEKL. V was pared by 4 bases and J by 0 bases, with 8 bases of the junction left unmatched.

V is TRBV19 and J is TRBJ2-5; 14 bases match TRBD2. This CDR3 contains 16 residues. From germline, CDR1 is LNHDA and CDR2 SQIVND (reference sequence). After removal of 5 bases from V and 3 bases from J, the junction contained 5 bases not matched to a gene. The CDR3 coding sequence is TGTGCCAGTAGTCCCGCGACTAGCGGGGGGGAAGAGACCCAGTACTTC. Its translation: CASSPATSGGEETQYF.

V gene TRBV10-3 combines with J gene TRBJ2-7; D may match TRBD1 or TRBD2 (6 bases each). The CDR3 is 14 amino acids. Trimming removed 7 bases from V and 6 bases from J, with 19 bases in between. Germline lookup yields CDR1 ENHRY and CDR2 SYGVKD. The CDR3 region is CAITRGEGGVEQYF. The DNA for the CDR3 is TGTGCCATCACGAGGGGGGAAGGGGGTGTCGAGCAGTACTTC.

V is TRBV27 and J is TRBJ2-3, with D unresolved. CDR3 length: 15 amino acids. The ends were cut back, 0 bases at V and 3 bases at J, with 10 bases in the middle. Germline V gene sequence: CDR1 MNHEY, CDR2 SMNVEV (reference sequence). The CDR3 is CASSLSRVGTDTQYF. CDR3 sequence (DNA): TGTGCCAGCAGTTTATCACGGGTTGGGACAGATACGCAGTATTTT.

This rearrangement joins TRBV5-6 to TRBJ1-4, with D uncertain. This CDR3 comprises 16 residues. Germline CDR1 SGHDT, CDR2 YYEEEE. V gave up 1 base and J gave up 2 bases, with 12 bases separating them. The CDR3 is CASSLYGVKTNEKLFF. Here the CDR3 DNA reads TGTGCCAGCAGCTTGTACGGGGTTAAGACTAATGAAAAACTGTTTTTT.

This chain connects TRBV28 to TRBJ2-7; D is uncertain. The CDR3 sequence is 11 residues long. Germline CDR1 reads MDHEN; CDR2 reads SYDVKM. The V and J ends lost 4 bases and 9 bases respectively, with 10 bases between them. The CDR3 bases are TGTGCCAGCAGTTCTGCCTCGGGGCAGTACTTC. It is translated as CASSSASGQYF.

This chain connects TRBV7-2 to TRBJ2-4; D perhaps matches TRBD2 (6 bases). V was cut by 3 bases and J by 1 base, with 13 bases left in between. Germline V lookup: CDR1 SGHTA, CDR2 FQGNSA. This CDR3 spans 16 amino acids. This chain's CDR3 is CASSFYGTYAKNIQYF. The CDR3 region has the DNA TGTGCCAGCAGCTTCTACGGGACTTACGCCAAAAACATTCAGTACTTC.

The chain recombines TRBV18 with TRBJ1-1; no definite D call. Trimming left V 2 bases short and J 1 base short, with 5 bases between. This CDR3 has 13 residues. The V gene's germline CDR1 is KGHSH and CDR2 LQKENI. The CDR3 nucleotides read TGTGCCAGCTCACCAAGTCAGAACACTGAAGCTTTCTTT. Translated, it gives CASSPSQNTEAFF.

This chain uses TRBV10-3 with TRBJ2-3; D is uncertain. The V and J ends lost 7 bases and 7 bases respectively, with 15 bases between them. CDR3 length equals 13 residues. Germline lookup yields CDR1 ENHRY and CDR2 SYGVKD. This chain's CDR3 is CAIIPDNINTQYF. CDR3 sequence (DNA): TGTGCCATCATACCAGACAACATTAATACGCAGTATTTT.

The genes are TRBV18 and TRBJ2-5; D is undetermined. Germline loops: CDR1 KGHSH, CDR2 LQKENI. V was pared by 3 bases and J by 1 base, with 12 bases between. The CDR3 covers 15 residues. This CDR3 is CASSPPSAPQETQYF. CDR3 sequence (DNA): TGTGCCAGCTCACCGCCGTCGGCGCCCCAAGAGACCCAGTACTTC.

This sequence joins TRBV6-6 and TRBJ1-6; the match to TRBD1 covers 8 bases. With V trimmed by 5 bases and J by 8 bases, 11 bases remained unmatched. The CDR3 contains 16 residues. Germline CDR1 is MNHNY and CDR2 is SVGAGI (reference sequence). The CDR3 DNA reads as TGTGCCAGCAGTAGTAGCAGGGGGCGCGGTGATTCACCCCTCCACTTT. It translates to CASSSSRGRGDSPLHF.

This sequence joins TRBV30 and TRBJ2-7, with D tentatively TRBD1 (6 bases). The CDR3 is made up of 15 amino acids. Trimming shortened V by 0 bases and J by 1 base, and 13 bases separated the two germline ends. CDR1 is GTSNPN, CDR2 SVGIG, per germline (reference sequence). CDR3 in DNA: TGTGCCTGGAGTGTATGGACAGAGAGTTCCTACGAGCAGTACTTC. Translated: CAWSVWTESSYEQYF.

The chain recombines TRBV7-6 with TRBJ2-5; 7 nucleotides line up with TRBD1. The germline V gene has CDR1 SGHVS and CDR2 FNYEAQ. The CDR3 runs 15 residues. V trimming: 3 bases; J trimming: 5 bases; junction bases outside the gene matches: 9. The CDR3, as DNA: TGTGCCAGCAGCTTCACCGGGACAGAGGTCGAGACCCAGTACTTC. This sequence encodes CASSFTGTEVETQYF.